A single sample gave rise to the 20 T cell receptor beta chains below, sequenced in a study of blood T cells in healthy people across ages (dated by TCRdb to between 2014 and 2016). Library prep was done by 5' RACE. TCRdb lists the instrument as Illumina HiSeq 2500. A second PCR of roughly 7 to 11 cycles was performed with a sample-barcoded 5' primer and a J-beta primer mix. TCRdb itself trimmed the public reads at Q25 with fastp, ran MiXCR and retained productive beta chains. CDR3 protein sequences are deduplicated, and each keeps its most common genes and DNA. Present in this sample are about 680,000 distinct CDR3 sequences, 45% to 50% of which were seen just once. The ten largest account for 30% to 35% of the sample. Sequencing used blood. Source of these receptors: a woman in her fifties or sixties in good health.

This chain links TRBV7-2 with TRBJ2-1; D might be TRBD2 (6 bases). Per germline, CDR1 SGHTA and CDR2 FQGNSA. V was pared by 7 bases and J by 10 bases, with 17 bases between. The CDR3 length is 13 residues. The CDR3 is CASTPRGSYEQFF. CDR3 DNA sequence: TGTGCCAGCACCCCTCGGGGGAGCTACGAGCAGTTCTTC.

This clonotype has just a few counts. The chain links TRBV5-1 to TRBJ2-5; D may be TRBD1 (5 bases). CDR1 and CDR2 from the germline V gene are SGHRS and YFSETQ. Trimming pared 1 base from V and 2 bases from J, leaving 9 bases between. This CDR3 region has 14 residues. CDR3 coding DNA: TGCGCCAGCAGCTTGTTTGACAGACAAGAGACCCAGTACTTC. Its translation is CASSLFDRQETQYF.

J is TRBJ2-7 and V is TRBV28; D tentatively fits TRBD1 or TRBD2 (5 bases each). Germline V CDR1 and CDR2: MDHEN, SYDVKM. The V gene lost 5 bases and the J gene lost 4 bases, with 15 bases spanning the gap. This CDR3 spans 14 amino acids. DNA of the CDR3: TGTGCCAGCAGTGGGACGGGCGAGAAATACGAGCAGTACTTC. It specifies CASSGTGEKYEQYF. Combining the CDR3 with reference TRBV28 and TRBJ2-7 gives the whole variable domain DVKVTQSSRYLVKRTGEKVFLECVQDMDHENMFWYRQDPGLGLRLIYFSYDVKMKEKGDIPEGYSVSREKKERFSLILESASTNQTSMYLCASSGTGEKYEQYFGPGTRLTVT.

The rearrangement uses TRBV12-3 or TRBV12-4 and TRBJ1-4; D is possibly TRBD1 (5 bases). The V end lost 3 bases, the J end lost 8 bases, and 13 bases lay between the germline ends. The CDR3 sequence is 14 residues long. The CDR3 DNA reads TGTGCCAGCAGTTTTAGAGGGGTCGGGGAAAAACTGTTTTTT. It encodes CASSFRGVGEKLFF.

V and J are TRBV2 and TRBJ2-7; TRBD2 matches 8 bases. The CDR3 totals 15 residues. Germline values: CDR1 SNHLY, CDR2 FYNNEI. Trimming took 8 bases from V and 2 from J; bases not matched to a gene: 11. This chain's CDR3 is CASRKGLEGTYEQYF. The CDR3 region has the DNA TGTGCCAGCCGTAAGGGACTAGAGGGCACCTACGAGCAGTACTTC.

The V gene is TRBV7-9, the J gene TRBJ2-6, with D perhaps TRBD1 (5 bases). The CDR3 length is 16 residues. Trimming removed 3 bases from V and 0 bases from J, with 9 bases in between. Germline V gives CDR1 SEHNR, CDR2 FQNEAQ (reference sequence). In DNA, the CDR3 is TGTGCCAGCAGCTTCCAGGGCAGCTCTGGGGCCAACGTCCTGACTTTC. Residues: CASSFQGSSGANVLTF.

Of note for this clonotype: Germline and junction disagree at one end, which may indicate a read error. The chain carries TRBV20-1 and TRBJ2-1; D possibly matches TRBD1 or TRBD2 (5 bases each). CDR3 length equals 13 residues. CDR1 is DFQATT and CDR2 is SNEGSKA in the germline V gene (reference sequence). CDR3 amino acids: CSGDQRLHNEQFF. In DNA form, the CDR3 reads TGCAGTGGGGACCAACGACTTCACAATGAGCAGTTCTTT.

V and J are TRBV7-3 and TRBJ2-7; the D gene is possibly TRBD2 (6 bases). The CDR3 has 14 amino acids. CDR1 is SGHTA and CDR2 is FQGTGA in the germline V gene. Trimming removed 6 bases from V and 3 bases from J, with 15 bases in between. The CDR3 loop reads CASRFLAIGYEQYF. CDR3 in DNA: TGTGCCAGCAGATTCCTAGCGATCGGCTACGAGCAGTACTTC.

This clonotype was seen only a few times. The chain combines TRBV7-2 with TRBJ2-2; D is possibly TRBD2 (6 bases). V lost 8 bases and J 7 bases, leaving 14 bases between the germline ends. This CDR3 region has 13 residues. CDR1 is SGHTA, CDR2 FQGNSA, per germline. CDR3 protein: CASHRRGFGELFF. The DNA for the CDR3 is TGTGCCAGCCATCGCCGGGGGTTCGGGGAGCTGTTTTTT.

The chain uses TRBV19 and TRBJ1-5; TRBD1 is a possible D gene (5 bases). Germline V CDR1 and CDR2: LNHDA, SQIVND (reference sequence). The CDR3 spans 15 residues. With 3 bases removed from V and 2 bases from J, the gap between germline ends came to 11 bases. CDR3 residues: CASSIFLGGNQPQHF. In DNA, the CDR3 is TGTGCCAGTAGTATCTTCCTGGGGGGCAATCAGCCCCAGCATTTT.

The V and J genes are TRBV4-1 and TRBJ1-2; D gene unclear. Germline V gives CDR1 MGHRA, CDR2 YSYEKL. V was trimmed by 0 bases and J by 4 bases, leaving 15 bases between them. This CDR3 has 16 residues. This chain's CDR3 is CASSQDGVRRSYGYTF. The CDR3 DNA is TGCGCCAGCAGCCAAGATGGGGTCCGGCGTTCCTATGGCTACACCTTC.

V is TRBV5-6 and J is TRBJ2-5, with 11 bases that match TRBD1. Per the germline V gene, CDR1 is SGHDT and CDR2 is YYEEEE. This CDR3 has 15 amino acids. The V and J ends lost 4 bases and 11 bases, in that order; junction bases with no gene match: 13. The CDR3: CASSTDRGPNNEQYF. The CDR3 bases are TGTGCCAGCAGCACGGACAGGGGGCCAAACAATGAGCAGTACTTC.

CDR3 sequence (DNA): TGCAGTGCTGTTCCCTTGGGGGGCCGGGACGGGGAGCTGTTTTTT. Protein sequence: CSAVPLGGRDGELFF. V is TRBV20-1 and J is TRBJ2-2; D is possibly TRBD1 or TRBD2 (6 bases each). Germline CDR1 is DFQATT and CDR2 is SNEGSKA (reference sequence). This CDR3 is 15 amino acids long. V was pared by 5 bases and J by 7 bases, with 20 bases between.

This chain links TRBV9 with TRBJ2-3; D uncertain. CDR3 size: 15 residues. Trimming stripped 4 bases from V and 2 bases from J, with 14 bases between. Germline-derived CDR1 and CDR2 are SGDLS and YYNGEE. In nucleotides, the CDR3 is TGTGCCAGCAGCCCCCGTGTTGGAGTCACAGATACGCAGTATTTT. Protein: CASSPRVGVTDTQYF.

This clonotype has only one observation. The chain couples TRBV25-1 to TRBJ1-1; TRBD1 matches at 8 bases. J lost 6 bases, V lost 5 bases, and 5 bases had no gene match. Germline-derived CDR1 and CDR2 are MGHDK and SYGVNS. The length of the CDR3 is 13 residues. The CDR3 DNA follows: TGTGCCAGCAGTTCGCAGACAGGGGCTGAAGCTTTCTTT. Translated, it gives CASSSQTGAEAFF.

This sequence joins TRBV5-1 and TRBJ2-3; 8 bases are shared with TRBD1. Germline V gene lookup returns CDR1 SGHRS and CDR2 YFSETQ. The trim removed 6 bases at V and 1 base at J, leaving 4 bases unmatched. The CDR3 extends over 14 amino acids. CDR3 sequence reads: CASTPGQGTDTQYF. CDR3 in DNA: TGCGCCAGCACCCCGGGACAGGGCACAGATACGCAGTATTTT.

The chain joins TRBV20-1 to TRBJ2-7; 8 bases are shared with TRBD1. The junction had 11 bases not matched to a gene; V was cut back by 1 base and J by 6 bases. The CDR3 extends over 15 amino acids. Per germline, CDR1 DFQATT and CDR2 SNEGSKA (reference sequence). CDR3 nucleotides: TGCAGTGCTAGAGCCCGGGACAGGCGCTTCGGCGAGCAGTACTTC. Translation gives CSARARDRRFGEQYF.

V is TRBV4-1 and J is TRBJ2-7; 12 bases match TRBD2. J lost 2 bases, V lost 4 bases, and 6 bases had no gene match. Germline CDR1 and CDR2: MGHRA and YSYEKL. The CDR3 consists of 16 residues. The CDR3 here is CASSLRLAGDTYEQYF. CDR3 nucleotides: TGCGCCAGCAGCCTCAGACTAGCGGGAGACACCTACGAGCAGTACTTC.

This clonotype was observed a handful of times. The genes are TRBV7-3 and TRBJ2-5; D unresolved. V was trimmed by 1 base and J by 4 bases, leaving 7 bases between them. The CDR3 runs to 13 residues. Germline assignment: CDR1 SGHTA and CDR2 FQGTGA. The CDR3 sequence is CASSLSSAETQYF. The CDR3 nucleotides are TGTGCCAGCAGCTTAAGCTCTGCAGAGACCCAGTACTTC.

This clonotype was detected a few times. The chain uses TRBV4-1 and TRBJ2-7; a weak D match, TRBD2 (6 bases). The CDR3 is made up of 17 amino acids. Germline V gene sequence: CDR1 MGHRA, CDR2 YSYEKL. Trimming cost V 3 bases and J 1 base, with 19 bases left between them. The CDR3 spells CASSQGFGGTRSYEQYF. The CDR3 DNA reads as TGCGCCAGCAGCCAGGGATTCGGAGGGACCCGTTCCTACGAGCAGTACTTC.